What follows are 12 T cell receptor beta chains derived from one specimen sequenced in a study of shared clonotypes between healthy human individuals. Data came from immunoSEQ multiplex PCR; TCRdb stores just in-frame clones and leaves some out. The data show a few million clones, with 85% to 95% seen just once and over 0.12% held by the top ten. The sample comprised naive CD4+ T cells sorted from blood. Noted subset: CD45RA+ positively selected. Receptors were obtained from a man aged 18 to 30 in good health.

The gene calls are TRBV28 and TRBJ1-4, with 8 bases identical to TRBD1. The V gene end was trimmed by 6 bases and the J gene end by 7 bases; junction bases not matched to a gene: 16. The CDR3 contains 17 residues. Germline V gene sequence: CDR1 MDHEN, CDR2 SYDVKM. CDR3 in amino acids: CASSQGRTGRGSEKLFF. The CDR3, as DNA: TGTGCCAGCAGCCAAGGGCGGACAGGGAGGGGTAGTGAAAAACTGTTTTTT.

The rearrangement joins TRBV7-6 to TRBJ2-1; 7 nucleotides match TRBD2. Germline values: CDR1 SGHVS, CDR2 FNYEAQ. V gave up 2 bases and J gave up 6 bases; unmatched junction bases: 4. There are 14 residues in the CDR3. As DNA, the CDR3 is TGTGCCAGCAGCTTAAGGACGGGAGGCAATGAGCAGTTCTTC. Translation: CASSLRTGGNEQFF.

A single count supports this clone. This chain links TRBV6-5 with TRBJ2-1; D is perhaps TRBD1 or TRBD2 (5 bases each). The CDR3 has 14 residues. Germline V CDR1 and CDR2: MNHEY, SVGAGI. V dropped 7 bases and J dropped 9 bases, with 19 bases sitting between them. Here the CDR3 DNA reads TGTGCCAGCAATGGGACCCCGAGGTCGGGTGAGCAGTTCTTC. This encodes CASNGTPRSGEQFF.

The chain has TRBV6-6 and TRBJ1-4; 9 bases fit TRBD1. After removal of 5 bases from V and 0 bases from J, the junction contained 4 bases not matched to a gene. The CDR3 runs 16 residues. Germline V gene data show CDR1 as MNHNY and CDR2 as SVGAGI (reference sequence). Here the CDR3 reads CASSPTGGSTNEKLFF. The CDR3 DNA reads TGTGCCAGCAGTCCGACAGGGGGGTCAACTAATGAAAAACTGTTTTTT.

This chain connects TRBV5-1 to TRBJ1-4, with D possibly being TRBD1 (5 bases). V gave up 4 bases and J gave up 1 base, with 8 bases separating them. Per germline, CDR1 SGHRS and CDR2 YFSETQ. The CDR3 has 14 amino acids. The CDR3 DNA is TGCGCCAGCAGCAGGGGTGTAACTAATGAAAAACTGTTTTTT. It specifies CASSRGVTNEKLFF.

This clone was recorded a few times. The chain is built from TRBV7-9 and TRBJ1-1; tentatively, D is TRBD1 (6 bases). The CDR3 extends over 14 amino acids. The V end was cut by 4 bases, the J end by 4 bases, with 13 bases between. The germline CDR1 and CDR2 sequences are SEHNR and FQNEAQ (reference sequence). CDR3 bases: TGTGCCAGCAGCTCGCCACAGGGAAGCACTGAAGCTTTCTTT. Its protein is CASSSPQGSTEAFF.

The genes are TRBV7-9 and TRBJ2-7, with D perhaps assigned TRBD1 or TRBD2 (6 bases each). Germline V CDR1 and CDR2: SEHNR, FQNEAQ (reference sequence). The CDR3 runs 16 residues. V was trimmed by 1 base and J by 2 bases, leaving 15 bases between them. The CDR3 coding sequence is TGTGCCAGCAGCTTAGAGGGGGGTACCGGGGCCTACGAGCAGTACTTC. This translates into CASSLEGGTGAYEQYF.

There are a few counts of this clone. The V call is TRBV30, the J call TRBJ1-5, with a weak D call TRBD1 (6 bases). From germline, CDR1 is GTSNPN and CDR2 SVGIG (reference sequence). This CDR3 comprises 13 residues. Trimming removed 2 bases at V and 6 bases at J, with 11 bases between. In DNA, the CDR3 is TGTGCCTGGAGTCGTCAGGGGAGTCAGCCCCAGCATTTT. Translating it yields CAWSRQGSQPQHF.

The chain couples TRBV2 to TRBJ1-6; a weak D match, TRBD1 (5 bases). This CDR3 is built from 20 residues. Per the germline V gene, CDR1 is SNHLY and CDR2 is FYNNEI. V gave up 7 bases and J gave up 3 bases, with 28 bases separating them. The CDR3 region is CASTQPPLPGRAFYNSPLHF. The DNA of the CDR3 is TGTGCCAGCACCCAACCCCCTCTCCCGGGGCGAGCGTTCTATAATTCACCCCTCCACTTT.

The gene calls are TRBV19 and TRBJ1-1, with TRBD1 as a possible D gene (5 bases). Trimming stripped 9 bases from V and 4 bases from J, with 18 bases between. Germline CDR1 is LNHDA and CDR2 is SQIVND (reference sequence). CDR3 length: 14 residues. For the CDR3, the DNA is TGTGCCAGCATCCTCCGGGGGGTCGGCACTGAAGCTTTCTTT. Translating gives CASILRGVGTEAFF.

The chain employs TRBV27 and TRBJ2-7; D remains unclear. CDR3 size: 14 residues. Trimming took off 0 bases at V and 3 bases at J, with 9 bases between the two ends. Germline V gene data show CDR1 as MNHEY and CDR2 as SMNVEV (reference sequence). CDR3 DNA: TGTGCCAGCAGTTTATCCGGGCCCTTCTACGAGCAGTACTTC. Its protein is CASSLSGPFYEQYF.

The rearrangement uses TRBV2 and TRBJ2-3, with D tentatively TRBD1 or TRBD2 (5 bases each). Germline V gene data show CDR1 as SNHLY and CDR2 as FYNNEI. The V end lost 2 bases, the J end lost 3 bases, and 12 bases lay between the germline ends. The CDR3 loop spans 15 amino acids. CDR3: CASSETGTGTDTQYF. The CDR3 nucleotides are TGTGCCAGCAGTGAAACGGGGACGGGAACAGATACGCAGTATTTT.